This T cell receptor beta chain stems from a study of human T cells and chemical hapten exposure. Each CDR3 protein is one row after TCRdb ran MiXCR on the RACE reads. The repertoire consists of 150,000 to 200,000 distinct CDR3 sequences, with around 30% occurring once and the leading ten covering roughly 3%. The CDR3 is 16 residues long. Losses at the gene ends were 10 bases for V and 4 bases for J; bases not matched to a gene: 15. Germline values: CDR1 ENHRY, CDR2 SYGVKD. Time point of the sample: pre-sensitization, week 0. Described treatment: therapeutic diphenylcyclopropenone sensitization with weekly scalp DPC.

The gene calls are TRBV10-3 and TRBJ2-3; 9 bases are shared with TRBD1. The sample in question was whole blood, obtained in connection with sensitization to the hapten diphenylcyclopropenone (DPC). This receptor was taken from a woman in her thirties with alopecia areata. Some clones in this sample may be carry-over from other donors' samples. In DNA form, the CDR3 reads TGTGCCACCCTAAAGGACAGGGGAAGGGGGTCAGATACGCAGTATTTT. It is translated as CATLKDRGRGSDTQYF.